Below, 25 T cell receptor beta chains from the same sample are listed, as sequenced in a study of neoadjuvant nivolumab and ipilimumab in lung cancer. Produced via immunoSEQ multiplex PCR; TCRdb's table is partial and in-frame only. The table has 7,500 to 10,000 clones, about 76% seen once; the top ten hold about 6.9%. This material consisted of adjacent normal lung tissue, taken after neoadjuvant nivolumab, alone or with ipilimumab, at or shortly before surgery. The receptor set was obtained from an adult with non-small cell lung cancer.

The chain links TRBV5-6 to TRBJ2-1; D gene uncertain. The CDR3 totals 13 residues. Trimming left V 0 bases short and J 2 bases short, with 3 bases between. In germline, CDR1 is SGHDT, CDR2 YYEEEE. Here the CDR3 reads CASSLVAYNEQFF. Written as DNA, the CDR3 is TGTGCCAGCAGCTTGGTTGCCTACAATGAGCAGTTCTTC.

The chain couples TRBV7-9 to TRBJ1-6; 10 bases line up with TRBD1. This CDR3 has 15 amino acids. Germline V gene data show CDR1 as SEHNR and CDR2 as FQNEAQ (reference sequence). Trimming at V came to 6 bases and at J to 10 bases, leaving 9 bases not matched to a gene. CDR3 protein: CASRTTGGQWSPLHF. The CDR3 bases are TGTGCCAGCAGAACGACAGGGGGCCAATGGTCACCCCTCCACTTT.

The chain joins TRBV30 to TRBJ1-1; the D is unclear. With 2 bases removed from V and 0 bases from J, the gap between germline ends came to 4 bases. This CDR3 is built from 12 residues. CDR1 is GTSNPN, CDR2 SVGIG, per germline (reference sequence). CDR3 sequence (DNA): TGTGCCTGGAGTCTCATGAACACTGAAGCTTTCTTT. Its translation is CAWSLMNTEAFF.

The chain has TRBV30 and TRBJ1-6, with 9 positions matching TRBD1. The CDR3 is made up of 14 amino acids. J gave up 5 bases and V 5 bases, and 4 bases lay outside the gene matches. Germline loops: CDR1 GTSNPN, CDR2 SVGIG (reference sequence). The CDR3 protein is CAWPTGGNNSPLHF. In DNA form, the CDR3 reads TGTGCCTGGCCTACAGGGGGCAATAATTCACCCCTCCACTTT.

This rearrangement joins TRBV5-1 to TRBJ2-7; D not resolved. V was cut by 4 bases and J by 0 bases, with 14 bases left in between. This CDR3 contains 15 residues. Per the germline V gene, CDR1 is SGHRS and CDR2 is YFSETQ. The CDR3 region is CASSGWTGSSYEQYF. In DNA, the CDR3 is TGCGCCAGCAGCGGTTGGACCGGGTCCTCCTACGAGCAGTACTTC.

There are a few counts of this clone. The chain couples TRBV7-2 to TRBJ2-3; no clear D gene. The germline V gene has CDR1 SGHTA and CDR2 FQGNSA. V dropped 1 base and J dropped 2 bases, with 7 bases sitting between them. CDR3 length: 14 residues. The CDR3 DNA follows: TGTGCCAGCAGCTTAGAAGGCATCACAGATACGCAGTATTTT. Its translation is CASSLEGITDTQYF.

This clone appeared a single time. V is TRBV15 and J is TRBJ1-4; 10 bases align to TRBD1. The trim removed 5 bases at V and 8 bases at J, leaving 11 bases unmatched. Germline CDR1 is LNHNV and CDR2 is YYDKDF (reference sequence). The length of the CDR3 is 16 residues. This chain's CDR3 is CATSSGQGTEGEKLFF. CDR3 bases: TGTGCCACCAGCTCGGGACAGGGGACAGAAGGGGAAAAACTGTTTTTT.

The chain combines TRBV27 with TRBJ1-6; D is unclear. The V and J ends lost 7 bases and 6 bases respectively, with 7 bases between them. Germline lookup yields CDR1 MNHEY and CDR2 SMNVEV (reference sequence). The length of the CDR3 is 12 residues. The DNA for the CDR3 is TGTGCCAGCACTGGCGGTAATTCACCCCTCCACTTT. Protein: CASTGGNSPLHF.

CDR3 sequence (DNA): TGCAGCGCGACCCCGGGCCCGGACCTTGGCTACACCTTC. Its protein product is CSATPGPDLGYTF. The chain links TRBV29-1 to TRBJ1-2; D unclear. The CDR3 has 13 amino acids. CDR1 and CDR2 (germline): SQVTM, ANQGSEA. Trimming removed 7 bases from V and 7 bases from J, with 19 bases in between.

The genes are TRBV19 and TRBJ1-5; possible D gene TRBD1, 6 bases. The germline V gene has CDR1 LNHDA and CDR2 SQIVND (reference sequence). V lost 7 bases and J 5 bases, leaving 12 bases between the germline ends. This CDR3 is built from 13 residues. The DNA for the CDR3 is TGTGCCAGTACCTCAGGGGCCGATCAGCCCCAGCATTTT. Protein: CASTSGADQPQHF.

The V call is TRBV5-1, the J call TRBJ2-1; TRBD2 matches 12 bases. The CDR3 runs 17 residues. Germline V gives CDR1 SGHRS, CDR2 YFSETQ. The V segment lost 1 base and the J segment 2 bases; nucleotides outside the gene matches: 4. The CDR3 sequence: CASSLRLAGGPYNEQFF. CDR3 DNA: TGCGCCAGCAGCTTGAGGCTAGCGGGGGGGCCCTACAATGAGCAGTTCTTC.

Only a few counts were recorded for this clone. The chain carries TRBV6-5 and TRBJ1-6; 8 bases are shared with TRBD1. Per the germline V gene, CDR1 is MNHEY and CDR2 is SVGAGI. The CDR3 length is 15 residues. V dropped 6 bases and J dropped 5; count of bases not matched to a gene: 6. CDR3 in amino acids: CASSRVTGDNSPLHF. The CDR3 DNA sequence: TGTGCCAGCAGCCGAGTGACAGGGGATAATTCACCCCTCCACTTT.

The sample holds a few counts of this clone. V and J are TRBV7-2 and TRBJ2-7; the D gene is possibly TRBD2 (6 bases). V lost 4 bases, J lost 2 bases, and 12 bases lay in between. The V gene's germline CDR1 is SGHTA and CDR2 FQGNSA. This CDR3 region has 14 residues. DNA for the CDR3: TGTGCCAGCAGCTCCCATGGGGGGACCTACGAGCAGTACTTC. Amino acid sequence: CASSSHGGTYEQYF.

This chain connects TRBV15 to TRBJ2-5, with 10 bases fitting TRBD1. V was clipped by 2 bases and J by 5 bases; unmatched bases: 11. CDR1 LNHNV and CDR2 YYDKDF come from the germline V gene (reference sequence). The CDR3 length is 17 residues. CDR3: CATSRSPPGTGAETQYF. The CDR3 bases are TGTGCCACCAGCAGATCCCCCCCTGGGACAGGGGCTGAGACCCAGTACTTC.

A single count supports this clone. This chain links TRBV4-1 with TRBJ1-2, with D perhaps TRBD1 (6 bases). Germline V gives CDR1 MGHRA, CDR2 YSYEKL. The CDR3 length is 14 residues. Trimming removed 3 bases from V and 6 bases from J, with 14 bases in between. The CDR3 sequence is CASSHGQPLDGYTF. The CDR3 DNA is TGCGCCAGCAGCCACGGACAGCCCTTAGATGGCTACACCTTC.

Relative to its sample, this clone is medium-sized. Here the CDR3 DNA reads TGTGCCCTACTCCCCTCCACGACCGGCGAGCAGTACTTC. The encoded protein is CALLPSTTGEQYF. The chain is built from TRBV30 and TRBJ2-7; D is unresolved. V was cut by 8 bases and J by 6 bases, with 20 bases left in between. CDR1 GTSNPN and CDR2 SVGIG come from the germline V gene (reference sequence). This CDR3 comprises 13 residues.

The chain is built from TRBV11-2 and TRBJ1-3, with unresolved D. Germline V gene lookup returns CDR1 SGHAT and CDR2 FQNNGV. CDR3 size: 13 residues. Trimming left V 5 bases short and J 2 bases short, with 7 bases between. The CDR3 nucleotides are TGTGCCAGCAGCCTCCTTCCTGGAAACACCATATATTTT. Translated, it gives CASSLLPGNTIYF.

CDR3 DNA sequence: TGTGCCAGCAGTAGCTGGGGGACCCGCTACGAGCAGTACTTC. As protein: CASSSWGTRYEQYF. The gene calls are TRBV27 and TRBJ2-7; D may be TRBD1 or TRBD2 (5 bases each). V was clipped by 5 bases and J by 3 bases, with 14 bases between them. Per germline, CDR1 MNHEY and CDR2 SMNVEV (reference sequence). The CDR3 contains 14 residues.

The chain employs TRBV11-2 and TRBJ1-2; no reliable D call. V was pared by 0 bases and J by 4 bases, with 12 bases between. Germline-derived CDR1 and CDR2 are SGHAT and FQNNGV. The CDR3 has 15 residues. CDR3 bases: TGTGCCAGCAGCTTAGATCGATCGGCGGTCTATGGCTACACCTTC. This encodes CASSLDRSAVYGYTF. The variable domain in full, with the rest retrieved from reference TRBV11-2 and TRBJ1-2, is EAGVAQSPRYKIIEKRQSVAFWCNPISGHATLYWYQQILGQGPKLLIQFQNNGVVDDSQLPKDRFSAERLKGVDSTLKIQPAKLEDSAVYLCASSLDRSAVYGYTFGSGTRLTVV.

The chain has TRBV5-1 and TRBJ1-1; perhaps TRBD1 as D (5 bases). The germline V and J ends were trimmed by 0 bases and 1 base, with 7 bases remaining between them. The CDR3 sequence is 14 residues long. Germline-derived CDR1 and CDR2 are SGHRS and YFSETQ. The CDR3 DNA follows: TGCGCCAGCAGCTTGGATGGGGGGAACACTGAAGCTTTCTTT. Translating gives CASSLDGGNTEAFF.

The CDR3 is CASSPVGTDRGAFF. The CDR3 coding sequence is TGTGCCAGCTCACCAGTAGGGACAGATCGAGGAGCTTTCTTT. The rearrangement links TRBV18 to TRBJ1-1; 7 nucleotides align to TRBD1. CDR3 size: 14 residues. The V and J ends lost 2 bases and 10 bases, in that order; junction bases with no gene match: 10. Germline V gene data show CDR1 as KGHSH and CDR2 as LQKENI.

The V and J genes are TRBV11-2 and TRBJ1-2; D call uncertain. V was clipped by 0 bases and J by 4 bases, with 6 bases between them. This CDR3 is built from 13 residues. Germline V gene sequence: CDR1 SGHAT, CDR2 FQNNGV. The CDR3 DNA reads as TGTGCCAGCAGCTTAGACGGCCTCTATGGCTACACCTTC. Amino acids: CASSLDGLYGYTF.

The CDR3 DNA reads TGTGCCAGCTCCGGGACAAGGGGGGTCTATAGCAATCAGCCCCAGCATTTT. As protein: CASSGTRGVYSNQPQHF. The chain carries TRBV5-6 and TRBJ1-5, with D possibly TRBD1 on 6 matching bases. V gave up 7 bases and J gave up 0 bases, with 20 bases separating them. Germline CDR1 SGHDT, CDR2 YYEEEE. There are 17 residues in the CDR3.

The CDR3: CASSTTETLLYGYTF. In DNA form, the CDR3 reads TGTGCCAGCAGCACCACGGAGACCTTGCTCTATGGCTACACCTTC. The chain recombines TRBV7-9 with TRBJ1-2; no firm D call. V shed 5 bases and J shed 4 bases, with 17 bases lying between them. Germline V gene sequence: CDR1 SEHNR, CDR2 FQNEAQ (reference sequence). This CDR3 spans 15 amino acids.

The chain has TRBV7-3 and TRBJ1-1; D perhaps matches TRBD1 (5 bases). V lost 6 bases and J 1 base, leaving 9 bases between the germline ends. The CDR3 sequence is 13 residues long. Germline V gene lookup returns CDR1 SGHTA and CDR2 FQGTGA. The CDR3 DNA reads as TGTGCCAGCAGGGGGACGGCGAACACTGAAGCTTTCTTT. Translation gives CASRGTANTEAFF.